This TCR beta chain was found in a study of blood T cell repertoires in COVID-19. About the study: Nucleic acid was either cDNA or gDNA, and it came from T cells, B-cell-depleted T cells, or PBMCs.

Patients at the Seattle site were enrolled during active infection and followed longitudinally. Original methodology: Reference gene primers were amplified, and this amplification served to estimate nucleated cell counts. Repertoires were generated with immunoSEQ multiplex PCR, while TCRdb's copy carries only in-frame clones and drops some. The D gene and trimming were derived from the DNA, and the V and J assignments and clone size from that table. The sample records 300,000 to 350,000 clones, approximately 90% being singletons. This CDR3 region has 15 residues. Germline V lookup: CDR1 SGHNT, CDR2 YENEEA. The V segment lost 5 bases and the J segment 5 bases; nucleotides outside the gene matches: 10.

Sequencing used peripheral blood. The TCR sequence derives from a woman in her twenties or thirties with COVID-19, enrolled during active disease. The V call is TRBV11-3, the J call TRBJ2-5, with TRBD1 identical over 8 bases. CDR3 amino acids: CASSGAGGSKETQYF. The CDR3 DNA reads TGTGCCAGCAGCGGAGCAGGGGGCAGCAAGGAGACCCAGTACTTC. Using reference TRBV11-3 and TRBJ2-5 for the parts outside the CDR3, the full variable domain is EAGVVQSPRYKIIEKKQPVAFWCNPISGHNTLYWYLQNLGQGPELLIRYENEEAVDDSQLPKDRFSAERLKGVDSTLKIQPAELGDSAVYLCASSGAGGSKETQYFGPGTRLLVL.